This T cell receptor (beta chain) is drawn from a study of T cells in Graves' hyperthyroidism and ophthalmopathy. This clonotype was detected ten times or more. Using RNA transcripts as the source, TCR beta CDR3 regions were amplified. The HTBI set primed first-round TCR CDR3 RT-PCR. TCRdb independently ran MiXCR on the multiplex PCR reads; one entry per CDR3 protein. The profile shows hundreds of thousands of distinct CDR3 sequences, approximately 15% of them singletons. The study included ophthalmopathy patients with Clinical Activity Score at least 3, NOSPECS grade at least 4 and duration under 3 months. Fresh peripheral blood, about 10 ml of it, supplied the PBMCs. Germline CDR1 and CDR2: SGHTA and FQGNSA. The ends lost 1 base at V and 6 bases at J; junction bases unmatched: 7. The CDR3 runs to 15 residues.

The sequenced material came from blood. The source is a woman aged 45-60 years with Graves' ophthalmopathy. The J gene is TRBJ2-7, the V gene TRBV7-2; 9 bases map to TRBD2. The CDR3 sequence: CASSLGGSGSSEQYF. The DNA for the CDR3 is TGTGCCAGCAGCTTAGGTGGTAGCGGGAGTTCCGAGCAGTACTTC. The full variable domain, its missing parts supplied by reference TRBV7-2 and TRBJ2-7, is GAGVSQSPSNKVTEKGKDVELRCDPISGHTALYWYRQSLGQGLEFLIYFQGNSAPDKSGLPSDRFSAERTGGSVSTLTIQRTQQEDSAVYLCASSLGGSGSSEQYFGPGTRLTVT.